This TCR beta chain was identified during a study of shared clonotypes between healthy human individuals. Naive-designated CD8 cells lacked CD45RO, were positively enriched for CCR7, and omitted terminally differentiated effector memory CD45RA+ cells. The assay was immunoSEQ multiplex PCR, and TCRdb's table has in-frame clones only and misses some. The sample lists roughly 2.1 million clones, 85% to 95% occurring once. The TCR comes from a man aged 18-30 years in good health. Some clones in this sample may be carry-over from other donors' samples. The sample taken for sequencing was naive CD8+ T cells from PBMCs.

The CDR3 nucleotides read TGTGCCAGTAGTACAGGGGCATCGTCCGAGCAGTACTTC. Amino acids: CASSTGASSEQYF. The chain has TRBV19 and TRBJ2-7; tentative D call: TRBD1 (6 bases). V shed 4 bases and J shed 6 bases, with 13 bases lying between them. The CDR3 covers 13 residues. Germline lookup yields CDR1 LNHDA and CDR2 SQIVND (reference sequence).